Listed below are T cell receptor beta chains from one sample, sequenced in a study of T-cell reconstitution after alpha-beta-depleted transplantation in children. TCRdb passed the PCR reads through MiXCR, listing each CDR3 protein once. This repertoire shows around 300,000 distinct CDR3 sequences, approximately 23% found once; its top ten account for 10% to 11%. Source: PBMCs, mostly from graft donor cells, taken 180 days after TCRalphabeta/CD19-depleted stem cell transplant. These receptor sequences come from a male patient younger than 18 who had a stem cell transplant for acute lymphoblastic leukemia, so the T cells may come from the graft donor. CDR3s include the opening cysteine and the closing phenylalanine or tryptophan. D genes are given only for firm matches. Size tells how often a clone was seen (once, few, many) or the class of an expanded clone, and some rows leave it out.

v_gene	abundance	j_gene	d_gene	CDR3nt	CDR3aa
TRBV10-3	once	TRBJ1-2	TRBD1	TGTGCCATCAGTAAACAGGGGAACTATGGCTTCACCTTC	CAISKQGNYGFTF
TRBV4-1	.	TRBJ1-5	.	TGCGCCAGCAGCCAAGACCCTAGGGGCAATCAGCCCCAGCATTTT	CASSQDPRGNQPQHF
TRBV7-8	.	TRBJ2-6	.	TGTGCCAGCAGCCCCCGACGGCATCTCTCCGGGGCCAACGTCCTGACTTTC	CASSPRRHLSGANVLTF
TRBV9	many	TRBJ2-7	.	TGTGCCAGCAGCGTAGCGGCCAGGGGCTACGAGCAGTACTTC	CASSVAARGYEQYF
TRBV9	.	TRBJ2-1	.	TGTGCCAGCAGCTACAGGGAGGGCTGGGAATGGTCCTACAATGAGCAGTTCTTC	CASSYREGWEWSYNEQFF
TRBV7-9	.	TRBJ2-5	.	TGTGCCAGCAGCTTCCAGTACTTC	CASSFQYF
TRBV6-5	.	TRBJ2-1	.	TGTGCCAGCAGTTACTCGCTGGGATATAGTGAGCAGTTCTTC	CASSYSLGYSEQFF
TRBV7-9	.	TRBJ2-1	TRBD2	TGTGCCAGCGTGCACGGGAGGGCCTTGAATGAGCAGTTCTTC	CASVHGRALNEQFF
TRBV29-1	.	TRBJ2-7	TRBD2	TGCAGCGTTGAAGATACCGGGACTAGCCCGTACGAGCAGTACTTC	CSVEDTGTSPYEQYF
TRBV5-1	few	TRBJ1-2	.	TGCGCCAGCAGCTTAGGAGACCATAACTATGGCTACACCTTC	CASSLGDHNYGYTF
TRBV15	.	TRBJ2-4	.	TGTGCCACCAGCAGAGTTGCGGCAGGGGCGATTCAGTACTTC	CATSRVAAGAIQYF
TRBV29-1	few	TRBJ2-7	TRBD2	TGCAGCGTTGAAGACCCCGGGACTAACTCCTACGAGCAGTACTTC	CSVEDPGTNSYEQYF
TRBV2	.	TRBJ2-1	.	TGTGCCAGCAGTAGGGGGGCTAGGGAGGCATCAGAGCAGTTCTTC	CASSRGAREASEQFF
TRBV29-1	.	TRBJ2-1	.	TGCAGCGTTGTTCCCCCGGGGGCCAATGAGCAGTTCTTC	CSVVPPGANEQFF
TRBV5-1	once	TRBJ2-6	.	TGCGCCAGCAAATCTGTATCTGGGGCCAACGTCCTGACTTTC	CASKSVSGANVLTF
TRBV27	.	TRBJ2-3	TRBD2	TGTGCCAGCAGCCCACTAGCGGCGGGGACGCAGTATTTT	CASSPLAAGTQYF
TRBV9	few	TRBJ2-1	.	TGTGCCAGCAGCGTAGCCCGGGGAAGTGGGGACCAAAATGAGCAGTTCTTC	CASSVARGSGDQNEQFF
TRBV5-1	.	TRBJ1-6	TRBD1	TGCGCCAGCAGCTTGGAGGACAGGGTACATTCACCCCTCCACTTT	CASSLEDRVHSPLHF
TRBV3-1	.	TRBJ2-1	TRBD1	TGTGCCAGCAGCCAGCCTGACAGGGGGCCGAACAATGAGCAGTTCTTC	CASSQPDRGPNNEQFF
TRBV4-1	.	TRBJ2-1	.	TGCGCCAGCAGCCAAGGGACCACCTACAATGAGCGGTTCTTC	CASSQGTTYNERFF
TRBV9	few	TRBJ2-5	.	TGTGCCAGCAGCGACGGACGGGCGTGGAAAAGGGAGACCCAGTACTTC	CASSDGRAWKRETQYF
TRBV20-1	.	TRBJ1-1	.	TGCAGTGCTAGAGAGACAGGTGAAGCTTTCTTT	CSARETGEAFF
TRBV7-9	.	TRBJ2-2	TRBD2	TGTGCCAGCAGCTTAGGACGGGCGGGAGGCAAGACCGGGGAGCTGTTTTTT	CASSLGRAGGKTGELFF
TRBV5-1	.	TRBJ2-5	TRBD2	TGCGCCAGCAGCCAATCCGGGACTAGCGAGGTGACCCAGTACTTC	CASSQSGTSEVTQYF
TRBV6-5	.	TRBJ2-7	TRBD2	TGTGCCAGCAGTTACGAAGGGACTAGCGGAGCCTACGAGCAGTACTTC	CASSYEGTSGAYEQYF
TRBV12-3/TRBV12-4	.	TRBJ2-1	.	TGTGCCAGCAGTTCCCGACCCCACAGGGACAATGAGCAGTTCTTC	CASSSRPHRDNEQFF
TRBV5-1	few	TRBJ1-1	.	TGCGCCAGCAGCTTGTGGAAGGACACTGAAGCTTTCTTT	CASSLWKDTEAFF
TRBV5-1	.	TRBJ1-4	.	TGCGCCAGCAGCTTGGGAGGCAGGAGGAATGAAAAACTGTTTTTT	CASSLGGRRNEKLFF
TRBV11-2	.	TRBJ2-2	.	TGTGCCAGCAGGGTTCTAGCGAAGGGGTGGGCCGGGGAGCTGTTTTTT	CASRVLAKGWAGELFF
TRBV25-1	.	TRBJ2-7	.	TGTGCCAGCAGTGAGAAAGGGGGGGGCTACGAGCAGTACTTC	CASSEKGGGYEQYF
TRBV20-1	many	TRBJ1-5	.	TGCAGTGCTAGATTCTTGGACCAGCCCCAGCATTTT	CSARFLDQPQHF
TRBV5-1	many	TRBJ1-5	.	TGTGCCAGCAGTTTAGCGGGCAATCAGCCCCAGCATTTT	CASSLAGNQPQHF
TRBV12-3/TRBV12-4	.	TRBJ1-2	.	TGTGCCAGCAGCGGCCCGGGACCCCATGGCTACACCTTC	CASSGPGPHGYTF
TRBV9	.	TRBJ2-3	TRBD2	TGTGCCAGCAGCGTAGATCCTAGCGGGAATGGGGCAGATACGCAGTATTTT	CASSVDPSGNGADTQYF
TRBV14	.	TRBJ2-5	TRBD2	TGTGCCAGCAGCCAAGAGACTAGCGGAGAAGAGACCCAGTACTTC	CASSQETSGEETQYF
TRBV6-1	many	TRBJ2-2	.	TGTGCCAGCGTGGGACTGGGGGAGAACACCGGGGAGCTGTTTTTT	CASVGLGENTGELFF
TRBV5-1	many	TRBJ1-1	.	TGCGCCAGCAGCCCCCAAGCAGGAATGATTTCTGAAGCTTTCTTT	CASSPQAGMISEAFF
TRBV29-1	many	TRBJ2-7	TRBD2	TGCAGCGTTTCGCCGGGACTAGCGGGAGGGGGCGGTCAGCAGTACTTC	CSVSPGLAGGGGQQYF
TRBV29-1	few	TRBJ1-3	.	TGCAGCGTTGAGGGGGCCGGAAACACCATATATTTT	CSVEGAGNTIYF
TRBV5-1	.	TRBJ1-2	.	TGCGCCAGCAGCTTGGCCGGACCCAACTATGGCTACACCTTC	CASSLAGPNYGYTF
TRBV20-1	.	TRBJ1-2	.	TGCAGTGCTATTTACGAGCTTTTTGGCTACACCTTC	CSAIYELFGYTF
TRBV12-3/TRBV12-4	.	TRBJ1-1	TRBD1	TGTGCCAGCGGGACAGGGATCACTGAAGCTTTCTTT	CASGTGITEAFF
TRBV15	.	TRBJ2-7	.	TGTGCCACCAGCTACAGGGGGGGCGAGCAGTACTTC	CATSYRGGEQYF
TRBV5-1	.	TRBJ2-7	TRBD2	TGCGCCAGCAGCGCGGGACTAGCGGGAGGGCACTACGAGCAGTACTTC	CASSAGLAGGHYEQYF
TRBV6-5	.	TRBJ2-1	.	TGTGCCAGCAGTTGGCTAGGAGCATACAATGAGCAGTTCTTC	CASSWLGAYNEQFF
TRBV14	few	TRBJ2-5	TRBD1	TGTGCCAGCAGCCCGCACACAGGGGGCCAGACCCAGTACTTC	CASSPHTGGQTQYF
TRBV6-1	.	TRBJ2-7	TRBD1	TGTGCCAGCAGAACGGGACAGGGGGTCTACGAGCAGTACTTC	CASRTGQGVYEQYF
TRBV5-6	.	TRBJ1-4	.	TGTGCCAGCAGCTTATCGCCAGGGGAGGAAAAACTGTTTTTT	CASSLSPGEEKLFF
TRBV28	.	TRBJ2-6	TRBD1	TGTGCCAGCAGTTTATTTCTTAGGTGGCAGGGGGCGAGAGGGGCCAACGTCCTGACTTTC	CASSLFLRWQGARGANVLTF
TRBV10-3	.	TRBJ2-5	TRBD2	TGTGCCATGGCCCCCCTAGCGGGACAAGAGACCCAGTACTTC	CAMAPLAGQETQYF
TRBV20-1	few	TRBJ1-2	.	TGCAGCAGTGACAGAGGAACCCTCTATGGCTACACCTTC	CSSDRGTLYGYTF